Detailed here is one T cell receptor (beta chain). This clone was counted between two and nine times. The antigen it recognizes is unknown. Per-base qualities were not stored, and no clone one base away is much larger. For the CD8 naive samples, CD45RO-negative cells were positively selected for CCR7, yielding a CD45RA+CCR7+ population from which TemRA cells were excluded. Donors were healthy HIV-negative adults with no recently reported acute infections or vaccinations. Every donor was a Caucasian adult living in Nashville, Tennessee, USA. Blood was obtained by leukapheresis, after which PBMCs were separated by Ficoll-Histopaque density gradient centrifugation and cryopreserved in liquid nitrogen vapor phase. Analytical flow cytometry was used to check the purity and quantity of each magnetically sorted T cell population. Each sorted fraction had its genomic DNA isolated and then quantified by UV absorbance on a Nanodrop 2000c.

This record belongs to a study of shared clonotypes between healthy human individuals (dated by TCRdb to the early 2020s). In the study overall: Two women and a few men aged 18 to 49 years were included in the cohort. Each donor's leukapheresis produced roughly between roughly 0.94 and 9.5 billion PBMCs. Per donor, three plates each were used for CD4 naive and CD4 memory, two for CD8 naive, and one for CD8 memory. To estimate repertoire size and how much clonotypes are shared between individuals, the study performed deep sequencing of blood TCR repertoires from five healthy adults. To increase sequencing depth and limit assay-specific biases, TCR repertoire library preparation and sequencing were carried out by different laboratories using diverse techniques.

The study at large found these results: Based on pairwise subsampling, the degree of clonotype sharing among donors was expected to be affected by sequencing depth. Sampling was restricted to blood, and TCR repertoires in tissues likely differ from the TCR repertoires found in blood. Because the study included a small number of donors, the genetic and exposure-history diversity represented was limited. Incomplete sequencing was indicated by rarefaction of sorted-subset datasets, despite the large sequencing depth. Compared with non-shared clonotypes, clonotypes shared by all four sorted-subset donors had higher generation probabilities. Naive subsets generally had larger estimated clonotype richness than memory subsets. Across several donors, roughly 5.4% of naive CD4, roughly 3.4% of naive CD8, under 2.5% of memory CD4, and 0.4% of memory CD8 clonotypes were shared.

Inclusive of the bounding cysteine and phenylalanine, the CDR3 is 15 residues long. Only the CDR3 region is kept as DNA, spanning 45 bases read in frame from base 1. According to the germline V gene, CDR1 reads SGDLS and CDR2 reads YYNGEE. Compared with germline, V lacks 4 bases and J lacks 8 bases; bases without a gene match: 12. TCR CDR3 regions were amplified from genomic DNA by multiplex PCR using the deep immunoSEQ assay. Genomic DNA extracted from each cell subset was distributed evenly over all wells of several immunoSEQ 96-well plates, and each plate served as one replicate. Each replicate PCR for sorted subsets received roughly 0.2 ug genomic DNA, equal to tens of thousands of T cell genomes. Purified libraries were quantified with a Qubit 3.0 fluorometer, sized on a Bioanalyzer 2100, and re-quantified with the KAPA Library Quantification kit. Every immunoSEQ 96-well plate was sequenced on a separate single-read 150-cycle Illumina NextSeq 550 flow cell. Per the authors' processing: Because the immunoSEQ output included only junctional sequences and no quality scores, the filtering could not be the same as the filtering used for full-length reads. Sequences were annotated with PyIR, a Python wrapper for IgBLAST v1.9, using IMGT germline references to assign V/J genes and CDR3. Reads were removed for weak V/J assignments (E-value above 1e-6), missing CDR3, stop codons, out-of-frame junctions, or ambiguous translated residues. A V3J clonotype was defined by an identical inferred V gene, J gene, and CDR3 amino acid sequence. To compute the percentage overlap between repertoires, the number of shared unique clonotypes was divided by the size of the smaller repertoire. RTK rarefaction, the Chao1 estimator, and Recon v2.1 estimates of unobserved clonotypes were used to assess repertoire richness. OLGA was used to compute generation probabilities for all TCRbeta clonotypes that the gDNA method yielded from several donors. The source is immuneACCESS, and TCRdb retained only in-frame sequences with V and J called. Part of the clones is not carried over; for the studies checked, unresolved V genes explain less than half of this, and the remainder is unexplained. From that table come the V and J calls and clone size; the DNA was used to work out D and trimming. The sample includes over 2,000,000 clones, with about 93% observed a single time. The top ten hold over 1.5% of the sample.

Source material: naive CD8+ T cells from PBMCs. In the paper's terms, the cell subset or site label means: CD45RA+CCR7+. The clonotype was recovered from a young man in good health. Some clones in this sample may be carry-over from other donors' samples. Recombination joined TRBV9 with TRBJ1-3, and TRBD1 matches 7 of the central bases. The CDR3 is CASSSGQVEVDTIYF. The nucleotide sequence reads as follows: TGTGCCAGCAGCAGCGGACAGGTTGAGGTGGACACCATATATTTT.